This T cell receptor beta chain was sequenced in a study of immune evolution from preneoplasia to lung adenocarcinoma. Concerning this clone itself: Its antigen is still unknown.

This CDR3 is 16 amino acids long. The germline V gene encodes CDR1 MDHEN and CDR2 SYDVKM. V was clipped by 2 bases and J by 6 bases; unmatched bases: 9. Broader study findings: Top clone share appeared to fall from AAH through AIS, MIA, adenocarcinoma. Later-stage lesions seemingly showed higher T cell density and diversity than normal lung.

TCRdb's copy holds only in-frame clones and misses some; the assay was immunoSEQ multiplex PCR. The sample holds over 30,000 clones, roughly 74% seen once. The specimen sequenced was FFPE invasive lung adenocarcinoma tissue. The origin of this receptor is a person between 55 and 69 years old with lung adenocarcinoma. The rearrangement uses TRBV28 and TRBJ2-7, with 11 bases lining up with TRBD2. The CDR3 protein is CASSLGGALAGGEQYF. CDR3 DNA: TGTGCCAGCAGTTTAGGGGGCGCGCTAGCGGGAGGCGAGCAGTACTTC.